These 16 T cell receptor beta chains came from one sample sequenced in a study of siplizumab effects on memory and regulatory T cells. The protocol was immunoSEQ multiplex PCR, while the TCRdb copy is restricted to in-frame clones and leaves out a portion. The sample lists approximately 9,600 clones, 40% to 55% occurring once. For these receptors, no antigen is known. Coculture of mixed lymphocyte reaction cells was performed at 37°C for roughly six days. Sequenced input: CFSE-low (dividing) CD4+ T cells sorted from an allogeneic mixed lymphocyte reaction. The receptors originated from a human donor in good health; the cells came from an allogeneic mixed lymphocyte reaction.

This clone is labeled as medium-sized (0.01 to 0.1%). The rearrangement joins TRBV10-3 to TRBJ2-1; TRBD2 matches 12 bases. CDR1 ENHRY and CDR2 SYGVKD come from the germline V gene. J lost 8 bases, V lost 6 bases, and 8 bases had no gene match. This CDR3 has 15 amino acids. The DNA for the CDR3 is TGTGCCATCAGCGAAGGACTAGCGGGAACGGATGAGCAGTTCTTC. As protein: CAISEGLAGTDEQFF.

About this clone itself: This sample includes further DNA sequences coding for the same CDR3. V is TRBV20-1 and J is TRBJ1-1; D is ambiguous. Germline loops: CDR1 DFQATT, CDR2 SNEGSKA (reference sequence). V was shortened by 0 bases and J by 11 bases, with 10 bases between the two germline ends. The CDR3 sequence is 11 residues long. The CDR3 reads CSARDSRRAFF. The CDR3 DNA follows: TGCAGTGCTAGAGATTCCCGTAGGGCTTTCTTT.

The V and J genes are TRBV6-1 and TRBJ1-2; 9 bases align to TRBD1. Germline loops: CDR1 MNHNS, CDR2 SASEGT. V shed 7 bases, J shed 8 bases, and the junction held 14 bases outside the gene matches. CDR3 length: 15 residues. This chain's CDR3 is CASTRNLQGAQGYTF. In nucleotides, the CDR3 is TGTGCCAGCACACGGAATCTACAGGGGGCGCAAGGCTACACCTTC.

By proportion, this clone is medium-sized. The chain joins TRBV30 to TRBJ1-5; the D gene is possibly TRBD1 (5 bases). Trimming shortened V by 2 bases and J by 6 bases, and 14 bases separated the two germline ends. The length of the CDR3 is 14 residues. CDR1 and CDR2 from the germline V gene are GTSNPN and SVGIG (reference sequence). The CDR3 nucleotides are TGTGCCTGGAGTCTTAGATGGGGGAGTCAGCCCCAGCATTTT. Amino acids: CAWSLRWGSQPQHF.

The chain combines TRBV11-3 with TRBJ2-1; TRBD2 aligns across 8 bases. Trimming removed 5 bases from V and 8 bases from J; junction bases left unmatched: 17. Per the germline V gene, CDR1 is SGHNT and CDR2 is YENEEA. The CDR3 runs to 17 residues. The CDR3 nucleotides are TGTGCCAGCAGCCCCCCCCGGGGGGGGAGAACGCGGGATGAGCAGTTCTTC. This encodes CASSPPRGGRTRDEQFF. Combining the CDR3 with reference TRBV11-3 and TRBJ2-1 gives the whole variable domain EAGVVQSPRYKIIEKKQPVAFWCNPISGHNTLYWYLQNLGQGPELLIRYENEEAVDDSQLPKDRFSAERLKGVDSTLKIQPAELGDSAVYLCASSPPRGGRTRDEQFFGPGTRLTVL.

The rearrangement links TRBV7-1 to TRBJ2-5; 9 nucleotides align to TRBD2. TRBV7-1 is marked as an open reading frame, function uncertain. The CDR3 is 13 amino acids. V lost 3 bases to trimming and J lost 5 bases; unmatched junction nucleotides: 1. The DNA of the CDR3 is TGTGCCAGCAGCTCCGGACTAGCGGAGACCCAGTACTTC. Its protein product is CASSSGLAETQYF.

The rearrangement links TRBV20-1 to TRBJ1-2; D is unclear. From germline, CDR1 is DFQATT and CDR2 SNEGSKA (reference sequence). There are 11 residues in the CDR3. The V end lost 4 bases, the J end lost 0 bases, and 3 bases lay between the germline ends. DNA of the CDR3: TGCAGTGCTAACACTAACTATGGCTACACCTTC. Translating gives CSANTNYGYTF.

The chain joins TRBV7-2 to TRBJ2-3; TRBD2 aligns across 7 bases. The CDR3 spans 19 residues. Germline values: CDR1 SGHTA, CDR2 FQGNSA. J was trimmed by 0 bases and V by 0 bases; bases with no gene match: 12. The CDR3 DNA follows: TGTGCCAGCAGCTTAGCGACGAGGCGAAGTAGCGGGAGCACAGATACGCAGTATTTT. This encodes CASSLATRRSSGSTDTQYF.

The chain combines TRBV2 with TRBJ2-4; a weak D match, TRBD1 (6 bases). The CDR3 loop spans 15 amino acids. Germline V gene data show CDR1 as SNHLY and CDR2 as FYNNEI. V was shortened by 8 bases and J by 1 base, with 15 bases between the two germline ends. This CDR3 is CASLEGVLAKNIQYF. The CDR3 region has the DNA TGTGCCAGCCTCGAGGGGGTATTGGCCAAAAACATTCAGTACTTC.

There are a few counts of this clone. The CDR3 DNA reads as TGTGCCAGCAGTTTATATTCCAAAAACATTCAGTACTTC. Translation: CASSLYSKNIQYF. This sequence joins TRBV27 and TRBJ2-4; no clear D gene. The V gene lost 1 base and the J gene lost 2 bases, with 3 bases spanning the gap. CDR1 MNHEY and CDR2 SMNVEV come from the germline V gene (reference sequence). The CDR3 spans 13 residues.

This sequence joins TRBV2 and TRBJ1-1, with no clear D. There are 12 residues in the CDR3. Trimming cost V 7 bases and J 2 bases, with 8 bases left between them. Germline-derived CDR1 and CDR2 are SNHLY and FYNNEI. The CDR3 here is CASILVNTEAFF. The DNA for the CDR3 is TGTGCCAGCATACTAGTCAACACTGAAGCTTTCTTT.

The CDR3 coding sequence is TGTGCCAGCAGCTCACTAGCGGCCGATACGCAGTATTTT. Translation gives CASSSLAADTQYF. The chain links TRBV9 to TRBJ2-3; TRBD2 agrees at 8 bases. CDR3 length: 13 residues. The ends lost 4 bases at V and 6 bases at J; junction bases unmatched: 4. The germline CDR1 and CDR2 sequences are SGDLS and YYNGEE. The complete variable domain, with remaining parts taken from reference TRBV9 and TRBJ2-3, reads DSGVTQTPKHLITATGQRVTLRCSPRSGDLSVYWYQQSLDQGLQFLIQYYNGEERAKGNILERFSAQQFPDLHSELNLSSLELGDSALYFCASSSLAADTQYFGPGTRLTVL.

This rearrangement joins TRBV9 to TRBJ2-2; D gene uncertain. This CDR3 is built from 15 residues. Trimming took 4 bases from V and 6 from J, leaving 16 bases between them. Germline V gene data show CDR1 as SGDLS and CDR2 as YYNGEE. CDR3 coding DNA: TGTGCCAGCAGCACCACAATTCTAAGGGCCGGGGAGCTGTTTTTT. This sequence encodes CASSTTILRAGELFF.

The table lists this clone with a count of one. The chain joins TRBV5-6 to TRBJ2-5; 8 nucleotides match TRBD2. In germline, CDR1 is SGHDT, CDR2 YYEEEE. V shed 3 bases and J 5 bases; nucleotides not matched to a gene: 6. The CDR3 is made up of 14 amino acids. The CDR3 reads CASSSLRLAETQYF. CDR3 in DNA: TGTGCCAGCAGCTCGCTAAGACTAGCGGAGACCCAGTACTTC.

The V gene is TRBV7-8, the J gene TRBJ1-4; 7 bases fit TRBD1. Losses at the gene ends were 5 bases for V and 0 bases for J; bases not matched to a gene: 6. This CDR3 has 16 amino acids. The germline V gene has CDR1 SGHVS and CDR2 FQNEAQ. CDR3 DNA: TGTGCCAGCAGCCCGCGGGGGACAGCAACTAATGAAAAACTGTTTTTT. It yields the protein CASSPRGTATNEKLFF.

This sequence joins TRBV11-2 and TRBJ2-7; D uncertain. V shed 2 bases and J shed 3 bases, with 8 bases lying between them. Germline lookup yields CDR1 SGHAT and CDR2 FQNNGV. The CDR3 contains 13 residues. This CDR3 reads CASSLQPLYEQYF. The CDR3 DNA reads as TGTGCCAGCAGCTTACAGCCCCTCTACGAGCAGTACTTC. The full variable domain, rest sourced from reference TRBV11-2 and TRBJ2-7, is EAGVAQSPRYKIIEKRQSVAFWCNPISGHATLYWYQQILGQGPKLLIQFQNNGVVDDSQLPKDRFSAERLKGVDSTLKIQPAKLEDSAVYLCASSLQPLYEQYFGPGTRLTVT.